Listed here is a single TCR beta chain. From RNA, the CDR3 regions of TCR beta chains were amplified and sequenced. An initial RT-PCR round employing HTBI primers preceded a second-round multiplex PCR. MiXCR was run by TCRdb on the multiplex PCR reads, yielding one entry per CDR3 protein. The sample lists 57,000 or so distinct CDR3 sequences, 45% to 55% seen once, with about 4.9% in the top ten. This specimen comes from a study of Graves' ophthalmopathy and Graves' hyperthyroidism. Overall study context: No treatment had been given when peripheral blood was collected at initial diagnosis.

The CDR3 has 17 residues. V gave up 4 bases and J gave up 0 bases; unmatched junction bases: 9. Germline CDR1 MGHDK, CDR2 SYGVNS. This TCR derives from an adult woman with Graves' ophthalmopathy. The material sequenced was peripheral blood. The chain employs TRBV25-1 and TRBJ2-7; 10 bases map to TRBD2. Written as DNA, the CDR3 is TGTGCCAGCAGTGTCGACACCGGGACTAGCGACTCCTACGAGCAGTACTTC. It yields the protein CASSVDTGTSDSYEQYF.